Presented here are 2 T cell receptor beta chains from one specimen sequenced in a study of T cell clonotyping in hematopoietic cell transplantation. Here immunoSEQ multiplex PCR was the method, and the copy in TCRdb shows in-frame clones only, minus some. The sample holds over 35,000 clones, around nine tenths seen once. The sequenced material came from peripheral blood mononuclear cells. The receptors were sampled from a woman in her 40s in good health. Some clones in this sample may be carry-over from other donors' samples.

The rearrangement links TRBV30 to TRBJ2-2; 8 nucleotides line up with TRBD1. Trimming cost V 7 bases and J 4 bases; bases outside gene matches: 8. CDR3 length equals 14 residues. CDR1 GTSNPN and CDR2 SVGIG come from the germline V gene (reference sequence). The chain's CDR3 is CASPGQASTGELFF. Here the CDR3 DNA reads TGTGCCTCACCGGGACAGGCCTCCACCGGGGAGCTGTTTTTT.

The chain links TRBV19 to TRBJ2-2; 8 bases are a match to TRBD1. Germline V lookup: CDR1 LNHDA, CDR2 SQIVND (reference sequence). The CDR3 spans 13 residues. The J segment lost 6 bases and the V segment lost 5 bases, leaving 2 bases of the junction unmatched. The CDR3: CASSAGGPGELFF. As DNA, the CDR3 is TGTGCCAGTAGTGCAGGGGGCCCCGGGGAGCTGTTTTTT.